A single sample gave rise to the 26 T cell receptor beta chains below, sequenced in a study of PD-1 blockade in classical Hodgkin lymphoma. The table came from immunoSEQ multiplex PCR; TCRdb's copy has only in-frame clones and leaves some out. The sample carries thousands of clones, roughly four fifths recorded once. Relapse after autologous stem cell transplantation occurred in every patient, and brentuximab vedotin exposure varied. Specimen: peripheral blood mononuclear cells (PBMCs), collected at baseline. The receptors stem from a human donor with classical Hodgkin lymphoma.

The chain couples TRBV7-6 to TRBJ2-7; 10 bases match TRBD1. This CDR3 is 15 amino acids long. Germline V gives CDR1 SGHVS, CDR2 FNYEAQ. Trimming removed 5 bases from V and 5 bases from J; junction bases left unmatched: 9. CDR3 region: CASSPPRDRGHEQYF. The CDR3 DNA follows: TGTGCCAGCAGCCCGCCCCGGGACAGGGGCCACGAGCAGTACTTC.

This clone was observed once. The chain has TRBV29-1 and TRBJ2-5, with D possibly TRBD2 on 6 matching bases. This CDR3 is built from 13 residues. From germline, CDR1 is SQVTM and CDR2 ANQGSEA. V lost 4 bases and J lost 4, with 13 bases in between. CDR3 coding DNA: TGCAGCGTTGGGGTGGGGGGAGGAGAGACCCAGTACTTC. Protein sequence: CSVGVGGGETQYF.

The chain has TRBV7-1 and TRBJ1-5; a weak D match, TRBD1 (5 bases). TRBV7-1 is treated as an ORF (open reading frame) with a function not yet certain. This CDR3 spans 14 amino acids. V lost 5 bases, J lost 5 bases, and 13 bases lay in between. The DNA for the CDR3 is TGTGCCAGCAGCGCAGACAGAGACTATCAGCCCCAGCATTTT. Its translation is CASSADRDYQPQHF.

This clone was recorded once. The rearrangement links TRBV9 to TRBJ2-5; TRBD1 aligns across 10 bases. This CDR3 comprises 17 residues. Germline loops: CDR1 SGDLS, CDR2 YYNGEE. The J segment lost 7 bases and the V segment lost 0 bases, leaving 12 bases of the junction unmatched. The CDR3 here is CASSVEEGQGPRRTQYF. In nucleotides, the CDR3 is TGTGCCAGCAGCGTAGAAGAGGGACAGGGGCCACGTCGGACCCAGTACTTC.

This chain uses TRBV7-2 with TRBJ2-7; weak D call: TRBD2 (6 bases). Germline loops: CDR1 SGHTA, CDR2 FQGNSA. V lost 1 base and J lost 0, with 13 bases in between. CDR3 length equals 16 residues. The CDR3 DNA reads TGTGCCAGCAGCTTAGAGTCGGCTAGCGTCTCCTACGAGCAGTACTTC. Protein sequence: CASSLESASVSYEQYF.

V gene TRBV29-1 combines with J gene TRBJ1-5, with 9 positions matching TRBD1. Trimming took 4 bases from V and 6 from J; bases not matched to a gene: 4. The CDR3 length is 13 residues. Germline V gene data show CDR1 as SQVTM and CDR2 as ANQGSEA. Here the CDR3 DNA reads TGCAGCGTTGGACAGGGGGAGGGTCAGCCCCAGCATTTT. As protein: CSVGQGEGQPQHF.

This chain's CDR3 is CASSAASVGETQYF. The CDR3 DNA sequence: TGTGCCAGTAGTGCAGCGTCGGTAGGAGAGACCCAGTACTTC. The chain recombines TRBV19 with TRBJ2-5, with D unresolved. The CDR3 is made up of 14 amino acids. From germline, CDR1 is LNHDA and CDR2 SQIVND (reference sequence). V dropped 5 bases and J dropped 4 bases, with 14 bases sitting between them.

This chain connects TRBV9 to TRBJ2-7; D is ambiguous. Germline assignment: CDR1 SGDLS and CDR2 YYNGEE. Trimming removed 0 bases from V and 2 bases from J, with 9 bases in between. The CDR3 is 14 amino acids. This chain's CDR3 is CASSVDPVPYEQYF. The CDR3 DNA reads TGTGCCAGCAGCGTAGATCCGGTCCCCTACGAGCAGTACTTC.

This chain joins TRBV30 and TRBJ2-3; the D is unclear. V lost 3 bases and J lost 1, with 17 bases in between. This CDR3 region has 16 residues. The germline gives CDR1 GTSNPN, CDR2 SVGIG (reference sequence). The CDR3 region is CAWRTSAGWGTDTQYF. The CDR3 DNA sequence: TGTGCCTGGAGAACCTCTGCAGGTTGGGGCACAGATACGCAGTATTTT.

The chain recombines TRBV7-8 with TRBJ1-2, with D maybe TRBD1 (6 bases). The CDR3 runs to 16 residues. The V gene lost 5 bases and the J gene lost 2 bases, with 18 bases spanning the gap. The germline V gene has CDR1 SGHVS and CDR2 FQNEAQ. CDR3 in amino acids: CASSLRGGESNYGYTF. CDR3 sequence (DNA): TGTGCCAGCAGCCTCAGGGGAGGGGAGTCGAACTATGGCTACACCTTC.

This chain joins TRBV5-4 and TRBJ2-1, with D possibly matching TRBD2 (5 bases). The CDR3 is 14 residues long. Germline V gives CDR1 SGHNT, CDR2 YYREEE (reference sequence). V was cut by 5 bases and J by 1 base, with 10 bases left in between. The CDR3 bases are TGTGCCAGCAGGGACGAGGGTTCCTACAATGAGCAGTTCTTC. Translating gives CASRDEGSYNEQFF.

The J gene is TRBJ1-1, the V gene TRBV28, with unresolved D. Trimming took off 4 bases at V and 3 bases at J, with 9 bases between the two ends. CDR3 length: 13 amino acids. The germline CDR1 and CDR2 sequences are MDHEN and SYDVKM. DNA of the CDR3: TGTGCCAGCAGTTCCCCCGCTTACACTGAAGCTTTCTTT. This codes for CASSSPAYTEAFF.

CDR3 in DNA: TGTGCCAGTAGTATGTTGGTCGGGCTAGCGGGAGGCAGGGCCAATGAGCAGTTCTTC. Encoded protein: CASSMLVGLAGGRANEQFF. The J gene is TRBJ2-1, the V gene TRBV19, with 11 bases lining up with TRBD2. J lost 6 bases, V lost 3 bases, and 16 bases had no gene match. The germline V gene encodes CDR1 LNHDA and CDR2 SQIVND (reference sequence). The length of the CDR3 is 19 residues.

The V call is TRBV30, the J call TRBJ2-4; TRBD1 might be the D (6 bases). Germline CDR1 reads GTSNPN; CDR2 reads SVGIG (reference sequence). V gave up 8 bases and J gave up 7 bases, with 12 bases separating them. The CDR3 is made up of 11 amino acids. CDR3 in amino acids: CAGGGINIQYF. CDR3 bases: TGTGCCGGGGGCGGAATCAACATTCAGTACTTC.

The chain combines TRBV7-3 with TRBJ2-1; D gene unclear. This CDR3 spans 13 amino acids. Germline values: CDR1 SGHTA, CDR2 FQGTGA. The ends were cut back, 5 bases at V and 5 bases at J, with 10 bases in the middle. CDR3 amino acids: CASSPGRNNEQFF. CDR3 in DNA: TGTGCCAGCAGCCCTGGCCGAAACAATGAGCAGTTCTTC.

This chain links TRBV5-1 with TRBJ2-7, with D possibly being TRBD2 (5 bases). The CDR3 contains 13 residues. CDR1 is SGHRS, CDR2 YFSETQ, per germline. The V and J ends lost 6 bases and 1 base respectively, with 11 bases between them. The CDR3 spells CASKESGSYEQYF. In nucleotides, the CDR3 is TGCGCCAGCAAAGAAAGCGGATCCTACGAGCAGTACTTC. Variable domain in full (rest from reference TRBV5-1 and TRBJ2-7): KAGVTQTPRYLIKTRGQQVTLSCSPISGHRSVSWYQQTPGQGLQFLFEYFSETQRNKGNFPGRFSGRQFSNSRSEMNVSTLELGDSALYLCASKESGSYEQYFGPGTRLTVT.

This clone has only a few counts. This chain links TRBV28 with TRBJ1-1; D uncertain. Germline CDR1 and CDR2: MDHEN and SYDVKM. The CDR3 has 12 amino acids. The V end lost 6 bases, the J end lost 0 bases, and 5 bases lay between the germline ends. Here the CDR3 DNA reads TGTGCCAGCAGCCTCGTGAACACTGAAGCTTTCTTT. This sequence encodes CASSLVNTEAFF. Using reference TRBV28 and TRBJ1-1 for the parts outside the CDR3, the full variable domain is DVKVTQSSRYLVKRTGEKVFLECVQDMDHENMFWYRQDPGLGLRLIYFSYDVKMKEKGDIPEGYSVSREKKERFSLILESASTNQTSMYLCASSLVNTEAFFGQGTRLTVV.

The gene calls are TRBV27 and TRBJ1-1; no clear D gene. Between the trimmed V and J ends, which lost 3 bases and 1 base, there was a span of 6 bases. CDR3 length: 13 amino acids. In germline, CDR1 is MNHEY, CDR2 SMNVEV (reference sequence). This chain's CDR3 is CASSFNRNTEAFF. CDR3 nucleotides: TGTGCCAGCAGTTTCAATCGGAACACTGAAGCTTTCTTT.

The CDR3 nucleotides read TGTGCCAGCCTCAAGGGGGATACGCAGTATTTT. Amino acids: CASLKGDTQYF. The chain joins TRBV19 to TRBJ2-3, with a weak D call TRBD1 (5 bases). The CDR3 sequence is 11 residues long. Trimming stripped 9 bases from V and 6 bases from J, with 10 bases between. The germline gives CDR1 LNHDA, CDR2 SQIVND (reference sequence).

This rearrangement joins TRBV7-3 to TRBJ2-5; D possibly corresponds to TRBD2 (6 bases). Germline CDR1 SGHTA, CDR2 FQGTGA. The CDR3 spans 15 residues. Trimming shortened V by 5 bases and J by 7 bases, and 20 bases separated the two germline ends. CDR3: CASSLISGPGGTQYF. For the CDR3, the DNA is TGTGCCAGCAGCCTCATCTCGGGACCCGGGGGGACCCAGTACTTC.

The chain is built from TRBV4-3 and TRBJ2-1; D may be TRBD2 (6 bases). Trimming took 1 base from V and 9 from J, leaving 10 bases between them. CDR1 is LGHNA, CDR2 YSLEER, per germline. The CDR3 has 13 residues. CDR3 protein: CASSQGLEGEQFF. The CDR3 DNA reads TGCGCCAGCAGCCAAGGACTAGAGGGTGAGCAGTTCTTC.

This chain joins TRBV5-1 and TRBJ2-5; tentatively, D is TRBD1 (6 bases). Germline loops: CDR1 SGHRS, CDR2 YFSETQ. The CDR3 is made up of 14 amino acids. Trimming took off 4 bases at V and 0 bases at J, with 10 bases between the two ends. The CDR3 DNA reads TGCGCCAGCAGCACCGGGACAAACCAAGAGACCCAGTACTTC. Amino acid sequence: CASSTGTNQETQYF. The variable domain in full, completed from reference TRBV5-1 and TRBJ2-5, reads KAGVTQTPRYLIKTRGQQVTLSCSPISGHRSVSWYQQTPGQGLQFLFEYFSETQRNKGNFPGRFSGRQFSNSRSEMNVSTLELGDSALYLCASSTGTNQETQYFGPGTRLLVL.

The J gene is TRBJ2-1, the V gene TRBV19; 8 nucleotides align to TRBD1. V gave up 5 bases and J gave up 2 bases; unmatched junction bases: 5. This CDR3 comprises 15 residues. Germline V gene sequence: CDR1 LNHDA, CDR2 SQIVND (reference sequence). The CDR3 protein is CASSHPDRAYNEQFF. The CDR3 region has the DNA TGTGCCAGTAGTCACCCGGACAGGGCCTACAATGAGCAGTTCTTC.

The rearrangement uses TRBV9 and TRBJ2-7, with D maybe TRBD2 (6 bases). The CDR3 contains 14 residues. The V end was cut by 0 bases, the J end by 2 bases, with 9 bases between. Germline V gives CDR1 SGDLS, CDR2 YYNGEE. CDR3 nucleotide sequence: TGTGCCAGCAGCGTAGCGGGAGTGCCCTACGAGCAGTACTTC. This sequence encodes CASSVAGVPYEQYF.

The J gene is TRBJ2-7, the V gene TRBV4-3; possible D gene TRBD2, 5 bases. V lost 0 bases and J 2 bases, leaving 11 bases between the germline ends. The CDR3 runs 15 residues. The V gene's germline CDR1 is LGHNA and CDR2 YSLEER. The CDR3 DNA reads TGCGCCAGCAGCCAAGATCCCCTAGCTACCTACGAGCAGTACTTC. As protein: CASSQDPLATYEQYF.

CDR3 DNA sequence: TGTGCCAGCGGGGGACGGGGCAATCAGCCCCAGCATTTT. Translating gives CASGGRGNQPQHF. The V call is TRBV6-5, the J call TRBJ1-5; D might be TRBD1 (5 bases). This CDR3 comprises 13 residues. V was pared by 8 bases and J by 2 bases, with 10 bases between. The germline CDR1 and CDR2 sequences are MNHEY and SVGAGI.